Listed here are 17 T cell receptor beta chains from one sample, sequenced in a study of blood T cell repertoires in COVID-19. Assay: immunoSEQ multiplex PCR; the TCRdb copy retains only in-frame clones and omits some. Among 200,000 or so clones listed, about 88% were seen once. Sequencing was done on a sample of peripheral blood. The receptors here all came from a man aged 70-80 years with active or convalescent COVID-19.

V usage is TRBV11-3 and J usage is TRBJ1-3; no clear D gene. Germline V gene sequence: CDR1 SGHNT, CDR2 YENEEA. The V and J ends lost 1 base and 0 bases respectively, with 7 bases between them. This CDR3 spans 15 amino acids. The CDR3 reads CASSLGATSGNTIYF. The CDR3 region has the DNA TGTGCCAGCAGCTTAGGGGCAACCTCTGGAAACACCATATATTTT.

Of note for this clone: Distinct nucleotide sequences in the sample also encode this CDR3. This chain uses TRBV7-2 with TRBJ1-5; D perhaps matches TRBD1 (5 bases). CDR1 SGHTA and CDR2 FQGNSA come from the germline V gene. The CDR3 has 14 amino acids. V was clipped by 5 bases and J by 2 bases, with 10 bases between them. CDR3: CASSAGGGNQPQHF. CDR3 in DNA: TGTGCCAGCAGCGCGGGGGGGGGCAATCAGCCCCAGCATTTT.

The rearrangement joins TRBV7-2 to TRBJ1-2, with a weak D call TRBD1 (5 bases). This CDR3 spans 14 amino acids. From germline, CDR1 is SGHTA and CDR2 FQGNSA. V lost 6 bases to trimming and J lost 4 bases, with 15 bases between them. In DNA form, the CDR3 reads TGTGCCAGCAGGCTCCCAGGGAACGGCTATGGCTACACCTTC. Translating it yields CASRLPGNGYGYTF.

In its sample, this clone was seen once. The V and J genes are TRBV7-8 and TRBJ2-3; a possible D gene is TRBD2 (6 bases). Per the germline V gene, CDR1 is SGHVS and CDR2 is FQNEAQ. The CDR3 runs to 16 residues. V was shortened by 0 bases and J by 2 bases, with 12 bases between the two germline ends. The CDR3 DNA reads TGTGCCAGCAGCTTAGCCGGGACTTTTACCACAGATACGCAGTATTTT. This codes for CASSLAGTFTTDTQYF.

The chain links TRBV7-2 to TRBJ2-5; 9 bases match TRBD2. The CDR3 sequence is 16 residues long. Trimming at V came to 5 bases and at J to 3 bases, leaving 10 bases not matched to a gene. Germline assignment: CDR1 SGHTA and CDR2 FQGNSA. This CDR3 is CASSIPGLAVKETQYF. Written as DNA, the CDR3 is TGTGCCAGCAGCATACCGGGACTAGCAGTGAAAGAGACCCAGTACTTC.

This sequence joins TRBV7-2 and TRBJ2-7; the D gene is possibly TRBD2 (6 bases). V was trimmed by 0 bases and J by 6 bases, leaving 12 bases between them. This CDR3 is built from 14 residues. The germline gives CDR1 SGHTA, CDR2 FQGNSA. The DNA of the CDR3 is TGTGCCAGCAGCTTAGCCACCCCTAGCGCCGAGCAGTACTTC. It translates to CASSLATPSAEQYF.

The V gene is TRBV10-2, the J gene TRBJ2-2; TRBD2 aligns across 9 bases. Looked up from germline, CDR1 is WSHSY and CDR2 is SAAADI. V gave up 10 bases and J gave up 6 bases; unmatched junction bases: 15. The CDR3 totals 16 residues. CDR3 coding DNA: TGCGCCACCTCGGGTCTGGGACTAGCAATCTCCGGGGAGCTGTTTTTT. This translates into CATSGLGLAISGELFF.

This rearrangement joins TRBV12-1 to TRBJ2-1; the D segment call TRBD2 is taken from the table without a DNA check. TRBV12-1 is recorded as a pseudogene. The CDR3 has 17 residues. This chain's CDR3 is CASSPSMLAGRGNEQFF. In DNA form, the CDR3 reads TGTGCCAGCAGCCCCTCAATGTTAGCGGGACGAGGTAATGAGCAGTTCTTC.

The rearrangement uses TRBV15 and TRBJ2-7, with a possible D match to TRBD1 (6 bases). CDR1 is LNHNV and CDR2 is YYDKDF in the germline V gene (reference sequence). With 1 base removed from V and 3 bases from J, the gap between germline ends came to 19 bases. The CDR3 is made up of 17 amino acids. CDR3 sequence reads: CATSRGDRFRGGYEQYF. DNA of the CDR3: TGTGCCACCAGCAGAGGGGATAGATTTAGAGGGGGCTACGAGCAGTACTTC.

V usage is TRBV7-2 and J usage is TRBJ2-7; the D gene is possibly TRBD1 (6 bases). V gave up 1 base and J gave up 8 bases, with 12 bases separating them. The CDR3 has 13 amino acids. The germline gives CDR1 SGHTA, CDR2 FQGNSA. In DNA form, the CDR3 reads TGTGCCAGCAGCTTAGTCCGAGGGGACAAGCAGTACTTC. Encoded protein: CASSLVRGDKQYF.

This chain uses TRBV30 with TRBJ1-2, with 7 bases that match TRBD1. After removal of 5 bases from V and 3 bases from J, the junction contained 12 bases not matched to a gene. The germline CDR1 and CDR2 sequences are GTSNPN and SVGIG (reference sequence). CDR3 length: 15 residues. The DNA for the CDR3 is TGTGCCTGGGTTTGGAGGCCAGGGGGAGACTATGGCTACACCTTC. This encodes CAWVWRPGGDYGYTF. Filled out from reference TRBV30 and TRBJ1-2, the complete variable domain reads SQTIHQWPATLVQPVGSPLSLECTVEGTSNPNLYWYRQAAGRGLQLLFYSVGIGQISSEVPQNLSASRPQDRQFILSSKKLLLSDSGFYLCAWVWRPGGDYGYTFGSGTRLTVV.

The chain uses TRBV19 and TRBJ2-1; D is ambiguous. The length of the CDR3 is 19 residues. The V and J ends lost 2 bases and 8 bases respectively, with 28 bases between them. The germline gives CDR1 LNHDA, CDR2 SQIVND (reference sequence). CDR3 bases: TGTGCCAGTAGTATACTACTCCCCATTTTTGAGACAACTTTCGATGAGCAGTTCTTC. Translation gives CASSILLPIFETTFDEQFF.

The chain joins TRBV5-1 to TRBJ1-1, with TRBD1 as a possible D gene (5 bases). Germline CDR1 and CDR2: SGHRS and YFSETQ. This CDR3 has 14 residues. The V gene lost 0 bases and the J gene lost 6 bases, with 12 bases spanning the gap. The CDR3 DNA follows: TGCGCCAGCAGCTTGGCCAGGCAGGGTGCTGAAGCTTTCTTT. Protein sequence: CASSLARQGAEAFF.

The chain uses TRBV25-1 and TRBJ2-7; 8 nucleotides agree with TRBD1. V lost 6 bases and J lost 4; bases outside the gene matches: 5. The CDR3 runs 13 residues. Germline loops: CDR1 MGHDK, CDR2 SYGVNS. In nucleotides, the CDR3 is TGTGCCAGCAGGTTGACAGGGGTATACGAGCAGTACTTC. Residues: CASRLTGVYEQYF.

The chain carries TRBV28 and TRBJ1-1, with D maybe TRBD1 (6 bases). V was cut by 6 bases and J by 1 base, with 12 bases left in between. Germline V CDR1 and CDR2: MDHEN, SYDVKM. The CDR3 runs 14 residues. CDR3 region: CASRLQGSNTEAFF. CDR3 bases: TGTGCCAGCAGGCTACAGGGATCGAACACTGAAGCTTTCTTT.

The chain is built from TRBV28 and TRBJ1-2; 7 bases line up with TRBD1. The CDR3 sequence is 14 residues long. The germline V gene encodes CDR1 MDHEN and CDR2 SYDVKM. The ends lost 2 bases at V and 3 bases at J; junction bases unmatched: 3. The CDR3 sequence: CASSLGTGDYGYTF. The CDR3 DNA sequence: TGTGCCAGCAGTTTAGGCACAGGGGACTATGGCTACACCTTC.

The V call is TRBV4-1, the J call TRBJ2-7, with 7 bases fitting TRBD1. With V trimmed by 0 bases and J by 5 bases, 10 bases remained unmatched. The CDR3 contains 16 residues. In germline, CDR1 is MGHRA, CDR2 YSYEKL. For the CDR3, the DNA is TGCGCCAGCAGCCAAGATAGGGAACAGGGGATCGACGAGCAGTACTTC. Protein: CASSQDREQGIDEQYF.